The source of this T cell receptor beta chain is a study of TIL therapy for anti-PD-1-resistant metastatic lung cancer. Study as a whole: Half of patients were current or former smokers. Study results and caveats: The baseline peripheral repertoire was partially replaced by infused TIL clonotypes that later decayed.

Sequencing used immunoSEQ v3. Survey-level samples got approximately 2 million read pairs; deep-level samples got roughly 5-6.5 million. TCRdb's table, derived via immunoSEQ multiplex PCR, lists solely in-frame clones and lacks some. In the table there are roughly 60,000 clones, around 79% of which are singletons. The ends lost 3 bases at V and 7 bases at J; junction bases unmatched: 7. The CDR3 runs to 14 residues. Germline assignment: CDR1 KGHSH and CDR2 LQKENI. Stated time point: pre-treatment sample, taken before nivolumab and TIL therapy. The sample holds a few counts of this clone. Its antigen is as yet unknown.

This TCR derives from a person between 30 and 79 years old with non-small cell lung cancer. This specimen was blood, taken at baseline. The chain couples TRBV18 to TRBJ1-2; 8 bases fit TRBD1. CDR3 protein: CASSPGQGEPGYTF. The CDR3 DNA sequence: TGTGCCAGCTCACCCGGACAGGGAGAGCCTGGCTACACCTTC.